Listed below are T cell receptor beta chains from one sample, sequenced in a study of blood T cell repertoires in COVID-19. Data came from immunoSEQ multiplex PCR; TCRdb stores just in-frame clones and leaves some out. This sample has about 220,000 clones, with about 88% found just once. Sample: PBMCs or T cells enriched from blood (not recorded which). The receptors derive from a woman aged 25-40 years who had recovered from COVID-19. Both conserved end residues are part of each CDR3. Fields, in order: V gene, CDR3 protein.

TRBV7-8	CASSLEVGRNSPLHF
TRBV4-3	CASSQAPGRDREYNEQFF
TRBV7-9	CASSLLGQGNGYTF
TRBV5-4	CASSLGRRGETGYGYTF
TRBV18	CASSPFAGAGETQYF
TRBV2	CASSGAGWTPNGYTF
TRBV2	CASSPGSRETQYF
TRBV19	CASSIRTGGVEKLFF
TRBV15	CATSTLGTGGRPQHF
TRBV19	CASSIRGTEAFF
TRBV9	CASSVAAGFGYTF
TRBV7-2	CASSLGFLETQYF
TRBV14	CASSQDLAGNIQYF
TRBV7-8	CASSLELAGGRDTGELFF
TRBV5-1	CASSSGQGVYNEQFF
TRBV7-9	CASSLAGRGDTEAFF
TRBV7-9	CASSFAGTGKNEQYF
TRBV7-3	CASSFGGGTDTQYF
TRBV19	CASSIRAGLSYEQYF
TRBV11-2	CASSFSESTSGGREQFF
TRBV3-1/TRBV3-2	CASSHWRGLPVIFTDTQYF
TRBV29-1	CSVLQGNYGYTF
TRBV2	CASSPLAGGPNEQFF
TRBV7-2	CASSRSGTGKRRETQYF